Each of the 28 T cell receptor beta chains below was sequenced from the same sample in a study of post-analysis software for immune sequencing data. Their antigens are not known. The study, taken as a whole, reports: Patients used about 5 TRBV segments, including TRBV5-6, TRBV5-1 and TRBV20-1, more often than controls.

Unique molecular identifiers had been added to the TCR beta cDNA libraries. Using its own MiXCR run on the PCR reads, TCRdb lists one record per CDR3 protein. Of 750,000 to 950,000 distinct CDR3 sequences detected, 53% appear once; the ten largest clones hold roughly 4.4%. The sequenced sample consisted of blood. These receptors originate from a girl between 5 and 17 years old with multiple sclerosis.

The rearrangement links TRBV29-1 to TRBJ1-2; D is unresolved. Germline V gene sequence: CDR1 SQVTM, CDR2 ANQGSEA. The V end was cut by 6 bases, the J end by 7 bases, with 18 bases between. CDR3 length equals 13 residues. In DNA form, the CDR3 reads TGCAGCGTGGCGGTCGTTACAGATGGTGGCTACACCTTC. Protein: CSVAVVTDGGYTF.

This clonotype was observed a single time. The V and J genes are TRBV5-1 and TRBJ2-1; 11 nucleotides line up with TRBD2. Unmatched junction bases numbered 8, after V lost 4 bases and J lost 2 bases. Per germline, CDR1 SGHRS and CDR2 YFSETQ. This CDR3 contains 17 residues. The CDR3 reads CASSPIAGGSPYNEQFF. The CDR3 DNA follows: TGCGCCAGCAGCCCTATAGCGGGAGGGTCCCCCTACAATGAGCAGTTCTTC.

This chain uses TRBV20-1 with TRBJ2-5; 8 bases agree with TRBD2. The junction had 18 bases not matched to a gene; V was cut back by 1 base and J by 5 bases. The CDR3 consists of 18 residues. CDR1 DFQATT and CDR2 SNEGSKA come from the germline V gene (reference sequence). The CDR3 is CSARVSASGPPQGETQYF. CDR3 coding DNA: TGCAGTGCTAGAGTTTCGGCTAGCGGGCCTCCCCAAGGGGAGACCCAGTACTTC.

V and J are TRBV9 and TRBJ2-5; 7 bases are a match to TRBD2. The CDR3 totals 15 residues. Trimming took 0 bases from V and 4 from J; bases not matched to a gene: 6. The germline V gene has CDR1 SGDLS and CDR2 YYNGEE. The CDR3 DNA is TGTGCCAGCAGCGTAGGGGAGACTAGCCCAGAGACCCAGTACTTC. Translating it yields CASSVGETSPETQYF.

The rearrangement joins TRBV5-5 to TRBJ2-1; 7 bases align to TRBD1. V lost 4 bases and J lost 7; bases outside the gene matches: 8. The CDR3 spans 14 residues. Germline CDR1 is SGHKS and CDR2 is YYEKEE (reference sequence). CDR3 region: CASSPGQSGNEQFF. The CDR3 DNA reads TGTGCCAGCAGCCCGGGACAGTCTGGAAATGAGCAGTTCTTC.

The chain couples TRBV6-5 to TRBJ2-3, with 8 bases lining up with TRBD1. This CDR3 has 15 residues. With V trimmed by 6 bases and J by 4 bases, 9 bases remained unmatched. The germline gives CDR1 MNHEY, CDR2 SVGAGI. The CDR3: CASRSGQGQADTQYF. For the CDR3, the DNA is TGTGCCAGCAGATCAGGACAGGGACAGGCAGATACGCAGTATTTT.

The chain links TRBV25-1 to TRBJ2-4; possible D gene TRBD1, 6 bases. With the DNA end fitting TRBJ2-7 better, the J assignment may be wrong. Germline CDR1 is MGHDK and CDR2 is SYGVNS. The CDR3 covers 13 residues. DNA for the CDR3: TGTGCCAGCAGGAGACGGACAGACTACGAGCAGTACTTC. Translating gives CASRRRTDYEQYF.

V usage is TRBV12-3 or TRBV12-4 and J usage is TRBJ2-3; D is possibly TRBD2 (6 bases). The CDR3 runs 13 residues. V was clipped by 11 bases and J by 4 bases, with 16 bases between them. Here the CDR3 DNA reads TGTGCCGCTGGACGTAGCGGAGCAGATACGCAGTATTTT. Amino acid sequence: CAAGRSGADTQYF.

This clonotype was counted between two and nine times. The chain has TRBV10-3 and TRBJ2-5, with D possibly TRBD2 on 5 matching bases. Germline V gives CDR1 ENHRY, CDR2 SYGVKD. V lost 8 bases, J lost 1 base, and 11 bases lay in between. This CDR3 spans 13 amino acids. For the CDR3, the DNA is TGTGCCATCGAGGGCGTGGGCCAAGAGACCCAGTACTTC. Encoded protein: CAIEGVGQETQYF.

CDR3 in amino acids: CASSESGTSGQETQYF. The CDR3 nucleotides read TGCGCCAGCAGTGAGTCGGGGACTAGCGGGCAAGAGACCCAGTACTTC. This chain uses TRBV10-1 with TRBJ2-5, with 12 bases identical to TRBD2. The germline V gene encodes CDR1 WNHNN and CDR2 SYGVQD (reference sequence). The CDR3 contains 16 residues. V lost 0 bases and J lost 2; bases outside the gene matches: 1.

The rearrangement joins TRBV7-8 to TRBJ1-5; a weak D match, TRBD1 (5 bases). Trimming cost V 1 base and J 12 bases, with 22 bases left between them. The V gene's germline CDR1 is SGHVS and CDR2 FQNEAQ. CDR3 length: 16 amino acids. CDR3 region: CASSLGGGRVARLQHF. In DNA, the CDR3 is TGTGCCAGCAGCTTAGGAGGTGGCAGGGTGGCGAGGCTCCAGCATTTT.

The CDR3 region has the DNA TGTGCCAGCAGCCTCCTCGGGCAGACAAACTATGGCTACACCTTC. Its protein is CASSLLGQTNYGYTF. This chain uses TRBV27 with TRBJ1-2; no clear D gene. The CDR3 contains 15 residues. The germline V gene encodes CDR1 MNHEY and CDR2 SMNVEV (reference sequence). The V end was cut by 6 bases, the J end by 2 bases, with 16 bases between.

The chain carries TRBV12-3 or TRBV12-4 and TRBJ2-5; 7 bases are a match to TRBD1. V gave up 5 bases and J gave up 0 bases; unmatched junction bases: 6. The length of the CDR3 is 15 residues. CDR3: CASSQRQGNQETQYF. CDR3 nucleotide sequence: TGTGCCAGCAGTCAACGACAGGGAAACCAAGAGACCCAGTACTTC.

There are a few counts of this clonotype. The rearrangement uses TRBV12-3 or TRBV12-4 and TRBJ1-5; no clear D gene. V shed 7 bases and J shed 0 bases, with 25 bases lying between them. CDR3 size: 19 residues. CDR3 in DNA: TGTGCCAGCACTAAAAGCGAGGTCCCCCGCGCCTATAGCAATCAGCCCCAGCATTTT. Amino acid sequence: CASTKSEVPRAYSNQPQHF.

This clonotype was recorded a few times. This chain uses TRBV10-3 with TRBJ1-1; D is uncertain. The V and J ends lost 6 bases and 3 bases respectively, with 14 bases between them. The CDR3 covers 14 residues. The V gene's germline CDR1 is ENHRY and CDR2 SYGVKD. CDR3 amino acids: CAIRSRGGDTEAFF. In DNA form, the CDR3 reads TGTGCCATCAGAAGTAGAGGTGGAGACACTGAAGCTTTCTTT.

The chain employs TRBV5-1 and TRBJ2-3; D remains ambiguous. CDR1 and CDR2 (germline): SGHRS, YFSETQ. The V end was cut by 1 base, the J end by 0 bases, with 9 bases between. CDR3 length: 15 amino acids. CDR3 region: CASSLFDASTDTQYF. CDR3 DNA: TGCGCCAGCAGCTTGTTTGACGCTAGCACAGATACGCAGTATTTT.

The genes are TRBV4-1 and TRBJ2-3; 7 positions agree with TRBD1. This CDR3 is 16 amino acids long. V shed 2 bases, J shed 2 bases, and the junction held 7 bases outside the gene matches. Germline lookup yields CDR1 MGHRA and CDR2 YSYEKL. For the CDR3, the DNA is TGCGCCAGCAGCCAACAGACAGGGAACCCCACAGATACGCAGTATTTT. It specifies CASSQQTGNPTDTQYF.

The chain recombines TRBV3-1 with TRBJ2-1; TRBD2 matches 15 bases. Germline V CDR1 and CDR2: LGHDT, YNNKEL (reference sequence). J lost 2 bases, V lost 4 bases, and 3 bases had no gene match. There are 17 residues in the CDR3. The CDR3 DNA reads as TGTGCCAGCAGCCGGGGACTAGCGGGAGGTCCCTACAATGAGCAGTTCTTC. Translating it yields CASSRGLAGGPYNEQFF.

This chain connects TRBV5-1 to TRBJ2-7; 12 nucleotides agree with TRBD2. V lost 2 bases to trimming and J lost 0 bases; unmatched junction nucleotides: 6. CDR3 length: 17 residues. Germline V gene data show CDR1 as SGHRS and CDR2 as YFSETQ. In DNA form, the CDR3 reads TGCGCCAGCAGCTTCGGACTAGCGGGACCGAGCTCCTACGAGCAGTACTTC. It encodes CASSFGLAGPSSYEQYF.

This clonotype has just a few counts. The chain employs TRBV29-1 and TRBJ2-5, with 7 bases identical to TRBD1. TRBJ2-7 matches the DNA end more closely, so the J call is doubtful. The CDR3 totals 12 residues. Germline CDR1 is SQVTM and CDR2 is ANQGSEA. CDR3 nucleotide sequence: TGCAGCGCCGGACAGGATACCTACGAGCAGTACTTC. Protein product: CSAGQDTYEQYF.

As for this clonotype: A read error may account for a junction end that differs from germline. This CDR3 reads CSVEDRDGYTF. As DNA, the CDR3 is TGCAGCGTCGAAGATAGGGATGGCTACACCTTC. The genes are TRBV29-1 and TRBJ1-2; D is uncertain. CDR3 length equals 11 residues. Germline assignment: CDR1 SQVTM and CDR2 ANQGSEA.

The chain employs TRBV30 and TRBJ2-1, with TRBD2 identical over 9 bases. The CDR3 is 13 residues long. Germline V gene lookup returns CDR1 GTSNPN and CDR2 SVGIG (reference sequence). V was pared by 7 bases and J by 9 bases, with 10 bases of the junction left unmatched. CDR3 nucleotide sequence: TGTGCCTCGATAGCGGGAGCCGAGGGTGAGCAGTTCTTC. Its protein product is CASIAGAEGEQFF.

The chain combines TRBV15 with TRBJ1-2; TRBD1 agrees at 10 bases. The CDR3 runs to 16 residues. V lost 5 bases, J lost 5 bases, and 11 bases stayed unmatched. Germline loops: CDR1 LNHNV, CDR2 YYDKDF (reference sequence). DNA of the CDR3: TGTGCCACCAGCCCCCGGGACAGGGGATTGCGGTATGGCTACACCTTC. Protein sequence: CATSPRDRGLRYGYTF. Variable domain in full (rest from reference TRBV15 and TRBJ1-2): DAMVIQNPRYQVTQFGKPVTLSCSQTLNHNVMYWYQQKSSQAPKLLFHYYDKDFNNEADTPDNFQSRRPNTSFCFLDIRSPGLGDTAMYLCATSPRDRGLRYGYTFGSGTRLTVV.

DNA of the CDR3: TGTGCCAGCAGCTTAACGTCCGGGGGGAGCTATGGCTACACCTTC. Residues: CASSLTSGGSYGYTF. The J gene is TRBJ1-2, the V gene TRBV7-3, with a tentative D call TRBD1 (5 bases). The CDR3 covers 15 residues. CDR1 is SGHTA and CDR2 is FQGTGA in the germline V gene. V gave up 0 bases and J gave up 4 bases, with 12 bases separating them.

The chain couples TRBV12-3 or TRBV12-4 to TRBJ2-5; D is perhaps TRBD2 (6 bases). The J call could be wrong; TRBJ2-7 is a better fit for the DNA end. The CDR3 spans 14 residues. CDR3 loop: CASSHRGMGVEQYF. In nucleotides, the CDR3 is TGTGCCAGCAGCCACCGGGGGATGGGGGTCGAGCAGTACTTC.

This clonotype occurred once. The chain links TRBV9 to TRBJ2-1, with a weak D call TRBD1 (5 bases). V was cut by 4 bases and J by 6 bases, with 20 bases left in between. The length of the CDR3 is 16 residues. Germline V gives CDR1 SGDLS, CDR2 YYNGEE. The CDR3 nucleotides read TGTGCCAGCAGCCCCCCCCCGCAGGGTCCTCGCAATGAGCAGTTCTTC. It yields the protein CASSPPPQGPRNEQFF.

This clonotype has a handful of counts. This rearrangement joins TRBV20-1 to TRBJ2-7, with 8 nucleotides matching TRBD1. CDR1 is DFQATT and CDR2 is SNEGSKA in the germline V gene (reference sequence). The CDR3 has 16 residues. J gave up 3 bases and V 0 bases, and 10 bases lay outside the gene matches. CDR3 in amino acids: CSARDAGGSDYYEQYF. In DNA form, the CDR3 reads TGCAGTGCTAGAGATGCAGGGGGCTCAGACTACTACGAGCAGTACTTC.

V is TRBV5-1 and J is TRBJ2-5, with D hard to call. The V end was cut by 7 bases, the J end by 5 bases, with 18 bases between. The CDR3 loop spans 14 amino acids. CDR1 is SGHRS and CDR2 is YFSETQ in the germline V gene. This CDR3 is CASAADSGKETQYF. The CDR3 bases are TGCGCCAGCGCCGCGGATAGTGGGAAGGAGACCCAGTACTTC.